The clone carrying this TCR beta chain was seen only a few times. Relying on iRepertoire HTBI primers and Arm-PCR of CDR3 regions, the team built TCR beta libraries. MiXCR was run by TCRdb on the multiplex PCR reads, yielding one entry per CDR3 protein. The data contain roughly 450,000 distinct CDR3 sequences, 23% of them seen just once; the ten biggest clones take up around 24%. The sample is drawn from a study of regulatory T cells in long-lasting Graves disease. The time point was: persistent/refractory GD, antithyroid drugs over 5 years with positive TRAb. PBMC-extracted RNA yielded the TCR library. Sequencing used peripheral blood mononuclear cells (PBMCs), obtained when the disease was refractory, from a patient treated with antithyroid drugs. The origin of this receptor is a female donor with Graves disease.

The CDR3: CAWSVGGGQFF. The CDR3 region has the DNA TGTGCCTGGAGTGTGGGGGGCGGGCAGTTCTTC. The V call is TRBV30, the J call TRBJ2-4; D tentatively reads TRBD1 or TRBD2 (6 bases each). With the DNA end fitting TRBJ2-1 better, the J assignment may be wrong. The CDR3 length is 11 residues. CDR1 is GTSNPN, CDR2 SVGIG, per germline (reference sequence).